This TCR beta chain was observed in a study of shared clonotypes between healthy human individuals. Findings and caveats of the study: Rarefaction showed that sequencing of sorted subsets was incomplete (despite large depth). Among several donors, roughly 5% of naive CD4 clonotypes were found in common. An expected dependence of interdonor clonotype sharing on sequencing depth was noted.

In germline, CDR1 is LNHDA, CDR2 SQIVND (reference sequence). The CDR3 consists of 12 residues. Trimming took off 5 bases at V and 5 bases at J, with 9 bases between the two ends. The method was immunoSEQ multiplex PCR; TCRdb's version includes in-frame clones alone and lacks a portion of them. The sample contains about 2.4 million clones, more than 85% of which appear only once. As for this clone: As yet, its antigen is unknown.

This receptor was taken from a man between 18 and 29 years old in good health. Some clones in this sample may be carry-over from other donors' samples. Sequencing was performed on naive CD4+ T cells from PBMCs. As to subset: CD45RA+ positively selected. The chain recombines TRBV19 with TRBJ2-5; D is ambiguous. The CDR3 region has the DNA TGTGCCAGTAGTTCCCAAGGGGAGACCCAGTACTTC. Its protein is CASSSQGETQYF.